This T cell receptor (beta chain) was observed in a study of blood T cell repertoires in COVID-19 (dated by TCRdb to 2020 to 2021). A note on the overall study: Collaborator samples came from the United States, Italy and Spain and covered acute and convalescent phases of COVID-19. The prospective study material was composed of cDNA or gDNA derived from T cells, B-cell-depleted T cells, or PBMCs. Deeply sampled blood TCRbeta repertoires from subjects exposed to, actively infected with, or recovered from COVID-19 were included in the dataset. The repertoires were released in a freely available public database intended as a resource for research on the immune response to SARS-CoV-2. The samples were drawn from two sources: the first 160 participants of the ongoing ImmuneRACE study, and 1,000 to 1,500 subjects contributed by 6 global collaborators. A de-identified subject ID, COVID-19 status, age in years and sex were almost always included in the sample metadata. Where available, HLA class I and class II types were taken from metadata supplied by the sample provider and were not determined by assay-based typing.

About this clone: Its antigen has not been determined. No quality values exist for individual bases; no much larger clone is one base distant.

CDR1 KGHDR and CDR2 SFDVKD are derived from the germline V gene. The CDR3 numbers 14 residues from cysteine through phenylalanine. Kept here is only the CDR3 DNA, which spans 42 bases and is read in frame from base 1. Relative to germline, V is 5 bases shorter and J is 4 bases shorter, with 10 bases between their ends. Broader findings and caveats from the paper: The amount of clinical and demographic metadata varied by source and participant and was provided uncurated.

Each collaborating institution followed its own protocols to collect whole blood in K2EDTA tubes. For TCRbeta analysis, collaborators shipped samples as frozen whole blood, isolated PBMCs, or DNA extracted from either of those sample types. TCRbeta CDR3 regions were amplified from genomic DNA by means of the immunoSEQ Assay, a bias-controlled multiplex PCR. As for the authors' bioinformatics: Within the assay, amplification of reference gene primers was used to estimate how many nucleated cells each sample contained. Sequence reads were collapsed and filtered to measure the absolute abundance of every unique TCRbeta CDR3 rearrangement. For each sample, productive Simpson clonality was calculated by taking the square root of Simpson's diversity index across productive rearrangements. What TCRdb holds here is the immuneACCESS table cut down to in-frame rearrangements. Part of the clones is not present; checked against another copy, under half of the missing clones reflect an unresolved V gene, and the others are unexplained. V and J calls plus clone size are reproduced from that table; the DNA served to infer D and trimming. This sample lists more than 35,000 clones; around 83% were detected once. Of the sample, about 48% falls within the top ten clones.

This sequence was found in a woman of 80 years or more with acute or convalescent COVID-19. The sample was peripheral blood. This chain joins TRBV24-1 to TRBJ2-2; a tentative D call is TRBD2 (6 bases match). The CDR3 corresponds to CATSGRGGTGELFF. The nucleotide sequence reads as follows: TGTGCCACCAGTGGGAGGGGCGGCACCGGGGAGCTGTTTTTT.